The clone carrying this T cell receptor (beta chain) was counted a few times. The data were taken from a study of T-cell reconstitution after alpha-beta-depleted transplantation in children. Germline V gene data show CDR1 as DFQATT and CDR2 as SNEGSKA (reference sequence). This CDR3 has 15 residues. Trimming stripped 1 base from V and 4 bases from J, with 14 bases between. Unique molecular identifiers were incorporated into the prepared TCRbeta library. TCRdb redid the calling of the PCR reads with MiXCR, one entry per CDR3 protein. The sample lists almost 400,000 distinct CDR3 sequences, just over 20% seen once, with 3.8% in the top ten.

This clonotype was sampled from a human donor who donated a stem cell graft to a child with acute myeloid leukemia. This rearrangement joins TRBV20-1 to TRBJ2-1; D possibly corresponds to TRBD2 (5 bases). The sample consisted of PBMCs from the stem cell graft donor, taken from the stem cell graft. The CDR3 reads CSARVTSSFYNEQFF. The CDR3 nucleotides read TGCAGTGCTAGAGTAACGTCTAGCTTTTACAATGAGCAGTTCTTC.